This T cell receptor (beta chain) was sequenced during a study of blood T cell repertoires in COVID-19. The wider study: COVID-19 samples collected from the United States, Italy and Spain covered acute and convalescent phases. T cells, B-cell-depleted T cells, or PBMCs supplied cDNA or gDNA.

Authors' data handling: The assay estimated nucleated cells by amplifying reference gene primers. Sequenced by immunoSEQ multiplex PCR; TCRdb stores in-frame clones only, minus some. V and J calls and clone size come straight from that table; D and trimming were deduced from the DNA. The sample holds 110,000 to 150,000 clones, approximately 90% seen once. Trimming pared 0 bases from V and 0 bases from J, leaving 6 bases between. The germline CDR1 and CDR2 sequences are SGHAT and FQNNGV. The CDR3 covers 14 residues. The chain combines TRBV11-2 with TRBJ2-7, with unresolved D. The sample taken for sequencing was peripheral blood. The receptor was derived from a woman aged 80 or over with acute or convalescent COVID-19. The CDR3 DNA reads TGTGCCAGCAGCTTAGACCCTAGCTCCTACGAGCAGTACTTC. It codes for CASSLDPSSYEQYF.